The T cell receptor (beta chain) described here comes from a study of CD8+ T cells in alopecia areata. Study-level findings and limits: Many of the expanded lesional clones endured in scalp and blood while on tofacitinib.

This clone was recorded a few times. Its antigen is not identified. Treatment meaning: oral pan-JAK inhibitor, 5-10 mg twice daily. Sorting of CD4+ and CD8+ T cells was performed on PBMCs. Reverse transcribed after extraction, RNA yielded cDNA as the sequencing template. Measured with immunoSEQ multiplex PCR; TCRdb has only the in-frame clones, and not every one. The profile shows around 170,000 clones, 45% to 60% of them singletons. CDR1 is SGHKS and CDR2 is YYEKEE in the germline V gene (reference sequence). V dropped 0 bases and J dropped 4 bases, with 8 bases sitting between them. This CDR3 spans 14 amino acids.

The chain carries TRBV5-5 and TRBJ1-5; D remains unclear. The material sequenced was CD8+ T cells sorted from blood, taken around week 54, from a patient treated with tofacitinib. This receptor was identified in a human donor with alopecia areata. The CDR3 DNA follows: TGTGCCAGCAGCTTGGGCAGTACGAATCAGCCCCAGCATTTT. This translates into CASSLGSTNQPQHF.